The next 21 T cell receptor beta chains were all read from a single sample in a study of T-cell memory formation after mild COVID-19. TCRdb re-derived calls from the 5' RACE reads in MiXCR, one entry per CDR3 protein. The sample lists about 440,000 distinct CDR3 sequences; 15% to 25% were seen once. Sequencing used PBMCs or a T cell subset sorted from them (not recorded which). The receptors were gathered from an adult woman who had mild COVID-19 (a few samples of this study predate the infection). Cell type and time point are not known.

This clonotype was detected once. The genes are TRBV19 and TRBJ2-1, with D uncertain. The CDR3 length is 16 residues. Looked up from germline, CDR1 is LNHDA and CDR2 is SQIVND (reference sequence). V shed 2 bases and J shed 0 bases, with 11 bases lying between them. The CDR3 nucleotides read TGTGCCAGTAGTATATGGGCCCTAAGCTCCTACAATGAGCAGTTCTTC. Its translation is CASSIWALSSYNEQFF.

V usage is TRBV6-5 and J usage is TRBJ2-2; possible D gene TRBD1, 5 bases. Per germline, CDR1 MNHEY and CDR2 SVGAGI. This CDR3 contains 16 residues. Trimming took 4 bases from V and 6 from J, leaving 18 bases between them. The CDR3 DNA is TGTGCCAGCAGTTGGCAGGGAATTATAGACCCCGGGGAGCTGTTTTTT. It codes for CASSWQGIIDPGELFF.

This clonotype showed up just a few times. The rearrangement joins TRBV20-1 to TRBJ1-1, with D tentatively TRBD1 (6 bases). Germline V gene lookup returns CDR1 DFQATT and CDR2 SNEGSKA (reference sequence). The CDR3 loop spans 12 amino acids. V lost 3 bases, J lost 10 bases, and 15 bases lay in between. For the CDR3, the DNA is TGCAGTGCTAGGCCCTTTACAGGGTCAGCTTTCTTT. Amino acids: CSARPFTGSAFF.

The chain joins TRBV12-3 or TRBV12-4 to TRBJ2-3; 14 bases align to TRBD2. V trimming: 6 bases; J trimming: 2 bases; junction bases outside the gene matches: 7. CDR3 size: 17 residues. The CDR3 region is CASSFGTSGGITDTQYF. The CDR3 DNA reads as TGTGCCAGCAGCTTCGGGACTAGCGGGGGCATCACAGATACGCAGTATTTT.

V usage is TRBV4-2 and J usage is TRBJ2-7; 11 bases align to TRBD2. The length of the CDR3 is 15 residues. After removal of 4 bases from V and 6 bases from J, the junction contained 8 bases not matched to a gene. In germline, CDR1 is LGHNA, CDR2 YNFKEQ. For the CDR3, the DNA is TGTGCCAGCAGCCGTAATAGCGGGGGGGCTGGCGAGCAGTACTTC. It is translated as CASSRNSGGAGEQYF.

This clonotype has a handful of counts. The chain employs TRBV29-1 and TRBJ1-2, with 7 bases aligning to TRBD1. The V gene end was trimmed by 3 bases and the J gene end by 8 bases; junction bases not matched to a gene: 9. Germline V gene data show CDR1 as SQVTM and CDR2 as ANQGSEA. The CDR3 extends over 13 amino acids. CDR3 DNA sequence: TGCAGCGTTGACCGGGGGCAGGGGGACGGCTACACCTTC. Its translation is CSVDRGQGDGYTF.

The chain uses TRBV20-1 and TRBJ1-2; D possibly corresponds to TRBD1 (6 bases). The CDR3 extends over 13 amino acids. V dropped 6 bases and J dropped 0 bases, with 11 bases sitting between them. Germline V gene sequence: CDR1 DFQATT, CDR2 SNEGSKA (reference sequence). The CDR3 loop reads CSAPQGTNYGYTF. In nucleotides, the CDR3 is TGCAGTGCACCACAGGGAACTAACTATGGCTACACCTTC.

This clonotype was seen ten or more times. The chain combines TRBV12-3 or TRBV12-4 with TRBJ1-5; D perhaps matches TRBD1 (5 bases). CDR3 length equals 14 residues. V lost 4 bases and J 7 bases, leaving 14 bases between the germline ends. The CDR3 sequence is CASSSWRGRQPQHF. As DNA, the CDR3 is TGTGCCAGCAGTTCCTGGAGGGGTCGACAGCCCCAGCATTTT.

A few counts support this clonotype. The chain links TRBV11-2 to TRBJ2-1; D may be TRBD2 (7 bases). V shed 8 bases and J shed 11 bases, with 25 bases lying between them. Germline CDR1 reads SGHAT; CDR2 reads FQNNGV. The CDR3 sequence is 15 residues long. The CDR3 bases are TGTGCCAGCGGATCCCCAAGGGGGGGCCTCTATCAGCAGTTCTTC. Amino acid sequence: CASGSPRGGLYQQFF.

Ten or more counts support this clonotype. This chain connects TRBV27 to TRBJ2-7; 13 nucleotides line up with TRBD2. Trimming removed 4 bases from V and 7 bases from J; junction bases left unmatched: 7. The germline CDR1 and CDR2 sequences are MNHEY and SMNVEV (reference sequence). This CDR3 is built from 15 residues. This CDR3 is CASSSNRLAGGEQYF. CDR3 nucleotides: TGTGCCAGCAGTTCTAACCGACTAGCGGGAGGAGAGCAGTACTTC.

This clonotype was observed a handful of times. The rearrangement links TRBV5-1 to TRBJ1-2; 8 bases agree with TRBD1. Germline V CDR1 and CDR2: SGHRS, YFSETQ. The CDR3 totals 15 residues. J was trimmed by 4 bases and V by 0 bases; bases with no gene match: 5. The chain's CDR3 is CASSLDRGAGYGYTF. The CDR3 DNA reads as TGCGCCAGCAGCTTGGACAGGGGGGCGGGCTATGGCTACACCTTC.

The chain employs TRBV2 and TRBJ2-7; 7 bases map to TRBD2. This CDR3 has 13 amino acids. With V trimmed by 4 bases and J by 7 bases, 7 bases remained unmatched. Germline CDR1 reads SNHLY; CDR2 reads FYNNEI. The CDR3 spells CASSALPREEQYF. The DNA for the CDR3 is TGTGCCAGCAGTGCATTGCCGCGGGAGGAGCAGTACTTC.

This chain links TRBV20-1 with TRBJ1-6; D unclear. Trimming took 5 bases from V and 7 from J, leaving 12 bases between them. The CDR3 totals 13 residues. The germline V gene has CDR1 DFQATT and CDR2 SNEGSKA (reference sequence). DNA for the CDR3: TGCAGTGCTCAAAGGAGCGGCAATTCACCCCTCCACTTT. Its translation: CSAQRSGNSPLHF.

This chain connects TRBV7-3 to TRBJ2-7, with D perhaps matching TRBD1 (6 bases). V gave up 3 bases and J gave up 1 base, with 10 bases separating them. Germline-derived CDR1 and CDR2 are SGHTA and FQGTGA. CDR3 length: 14 amino acids. CDR3 sequence reads: CASSLDGQSYEQYF. As DNA, the CDR3 is TGTGCCAGCAGCTTGGATGGACAGTCCTACGAGCAGTACTTC.

This clonotype showed up just a few times. The V gene is TRBV5-1, the J gene TRBJ1-2, with a tentative D call TRBD1 (6 bases). This CDR3 has 12 residues. Deletions cut 4 bases from V and 6 bases from J, with 10 bases between. Germline values: CDR1 SGHRS, CDR2 YFSETQ. CDR3 residues: CASSPHRDGYTF. CDR3 coding DNA: TGCGCCAGCAGCCCCCACAGGGATGGCTACACCTTC.

This clonotype was observed a few times. This chain links TRBV5-4 with TRBJ1-2; tentatively, D is TRBD1 (6 bases). V gave up 0 bases and J gave up 6 bases, with 12 bases separating them. This CDR3 is 14 amino acids long. Germline CDR1 and CDR2: SGHNT and YYREEE (reference sequence). CDR3 region: CASSLENRADGYTF. CDR3 nucleotide sequence: TGTGCCAGCAGCTTGGAGAACAGGGCTGATGGCTACACCTTC.

The chain is built from TRBV12-3 or TRBV12-4 and TRBJ2-5; TRBD1 might be the D (5 bases). This CDR3 has 14 residues. The V and J ends lost 6 bases and 12 bases respectively, with 23 bases between them. CDR3 coding DNA: TGTGCCAGCAGGGGGCAAAAACAGTCCCCGAGGAAGTACTTC. It specifies CASRGQKQSPRKYF.

The rearrangement links TRBV29-1 to TRBJ2-2; maybe TRBD2 (6 bases). The CDR3 contains 15 residues. Trimming left V 6 bases short and J 2 bases short, with 16 bases between. Germline CDR1 SQVTM, CDR2 ANQGSEA. The CDR3 sequence: CSVGSSSLNTGELFF. In nucleotides, the CDR3 is TGCAGCGTCGGGAGTTCTTCCCTAAACACCGGGGAGCTGTTTTTT.

The CDR3 DNA is TGTGCCAGTTCACGGAGCAGTTCCTCCTACGAGCAGTACTTC. Translated, it gives CASSRSSSSYEQYF. The chain couples TRBV6-5 to TRBJ2-7, with D unclear. The V end lost 9 bases, the J end lost 0 bases, and 15 bases lay between the germline ends. The length of the CDR3 is 14 residues. CDR1 and CDR2 from the germline V gene are MNHEY and SVGAGI.

This clonotype occurred a few times. The chain is built from TRBV15 and TRBJ1-1; TRBD1 is a possible D gene (6 bases). V was shortened by 5 bases and J by 1 base, with 8 bases between the two germline ends. From germline, CDR1 is LNHNV and CDR2 YYDKDF (reference sequence). The CDR3 extends over 13 amino acids. CDR3 sequence: CATSPDRNTEAFF. The CDR3 region has the DNA TGTGCCACCAGCCCGGACAGGAACACTGAAGCTTTCTTT.

The V call is TRBV7-3, the J call TRBJ2-1, with 9 bases matching TRBD2. Germline CDR1 is SGHTA and CDR2 is FQGTGA. The CDR3 consists of 17 residues. Germline trimming cut 1 base from V and 7 bases from J; bases unmatched to any gene: 11. CDR3 sequence: CASSLNSVSGSSNEQFF. The CDR3 bases are TGTGCCAGCAGCTTAAACTCAGTTAGCGGGAGTAGTAATGAGCAGTTCTTC.